This entry features one T cell receptor (beta chain) sequence. This CDR3 contains 14 residues. Trimming removed 7 bases from V and 6 bases from J; junction bases left unmatched: 7. Germline V gives CDR1 MNHEY, CDR2 SVGEGT. Reverse transcription of roughly 0.5 to 1 ug RNA was carried out with random hexamers. TCRdb passed the immunoSEQ multiplex PCR reads through MiXCR, listing each CDR3 protein once. The table lists approximately 140,000 distinct CDR3 sequences, over 80% of them singletons. The data were obtained in a study of CD8 T cells in Susac syndrome. Sequencing used CD8+ T cells from PBMCs. This chain joins TRBV6-2 or TRBV6-3 and TRBJ2-3; TRBD2 matches at 10 bases. This TCR was sampled from a human donor with multiple sclerosis. CDR3 residues: CASTGLAETDTQYF. The CDR3 DNA reads TGTGCCAGCACCGGACTAGCGGAGACGGATACGCAGTATTTT.